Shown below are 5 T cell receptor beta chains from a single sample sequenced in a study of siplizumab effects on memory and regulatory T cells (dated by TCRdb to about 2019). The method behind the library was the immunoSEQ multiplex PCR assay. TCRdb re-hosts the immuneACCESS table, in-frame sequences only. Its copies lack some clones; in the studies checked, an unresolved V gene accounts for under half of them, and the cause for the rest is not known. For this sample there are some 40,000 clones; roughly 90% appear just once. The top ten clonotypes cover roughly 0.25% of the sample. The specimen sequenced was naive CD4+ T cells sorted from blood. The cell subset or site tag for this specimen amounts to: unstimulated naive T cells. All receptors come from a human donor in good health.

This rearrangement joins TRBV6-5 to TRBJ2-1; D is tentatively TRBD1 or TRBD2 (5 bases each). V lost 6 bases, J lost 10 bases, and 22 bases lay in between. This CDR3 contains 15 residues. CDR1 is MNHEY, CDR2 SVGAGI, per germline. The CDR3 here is CASRTGTRDRHEQFF. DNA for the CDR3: TGTGCCAGCAGGACCGGGACCCGAGATAGGCACGAGCAGTTCTTC.

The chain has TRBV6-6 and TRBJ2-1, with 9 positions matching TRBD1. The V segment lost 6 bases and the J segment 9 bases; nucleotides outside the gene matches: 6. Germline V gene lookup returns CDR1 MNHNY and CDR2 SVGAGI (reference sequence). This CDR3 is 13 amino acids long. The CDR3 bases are TGTGCCAGCAGGACTACAGGGGGCAGTGAGCAGTTCTTC. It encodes CASRTTGGSEQFF.

CDR3 region: CASSLEGHLYEQYF. CDR3 bases: TGCGCCAGCAGCTTGGAGGGGCATCTCTACGAGCAGTACTTC. The chain carries TRBV5-1 and TRBJ2-7, with a possible D match to TRBD1 (5 bases). Per the germline V gene, CDR1 is SGHRS and CDR2 is YFSETQ. V lost 0 bases and J 3 bases, leaving 10 bases between the germline ends. CDR3 length equals 14 residues.

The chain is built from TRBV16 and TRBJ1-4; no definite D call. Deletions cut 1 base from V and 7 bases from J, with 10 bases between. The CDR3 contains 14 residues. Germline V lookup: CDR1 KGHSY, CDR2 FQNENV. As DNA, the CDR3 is TGTGCCAGCAGCCAATTCACCTCAGCTGAAAAACTGTTTTTT. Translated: CASSQFTSAEKLFF.

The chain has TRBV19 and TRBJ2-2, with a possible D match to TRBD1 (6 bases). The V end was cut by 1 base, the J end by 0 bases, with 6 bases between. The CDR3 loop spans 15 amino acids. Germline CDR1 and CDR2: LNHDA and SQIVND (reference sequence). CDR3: CASSIGTANTGELFF. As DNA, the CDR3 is TGTGCCAGTAGTATAGGGACAGCGAACACCGGGGAGCTGTTTTTT. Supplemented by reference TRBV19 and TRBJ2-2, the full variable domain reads DGGITQSPKYLFRKEGQNVTLSCEQNLNHDAMYWYRQDPGQGLRLIYYSQIVNDFQKGDIAEGYSVSREKKESFPLTVTSAQKNPTAFYLCASSIGTANTGELFFGEGSRLTVL.